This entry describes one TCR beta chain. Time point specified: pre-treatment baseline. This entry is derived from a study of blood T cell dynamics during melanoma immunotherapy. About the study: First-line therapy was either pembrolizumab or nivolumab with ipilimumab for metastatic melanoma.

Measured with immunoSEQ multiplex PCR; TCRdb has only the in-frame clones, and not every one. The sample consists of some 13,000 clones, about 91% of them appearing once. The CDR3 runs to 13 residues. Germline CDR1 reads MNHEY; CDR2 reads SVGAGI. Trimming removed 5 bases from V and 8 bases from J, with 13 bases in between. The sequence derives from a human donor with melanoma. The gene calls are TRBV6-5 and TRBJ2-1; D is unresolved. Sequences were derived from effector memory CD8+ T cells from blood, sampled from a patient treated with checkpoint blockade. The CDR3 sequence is CASSPPRSYEQFF. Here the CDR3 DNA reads TGTGCCAGCAGTCCACCAAGGAGTTATGAGCAGTTCTTC.